The 15 T cell receptor beta chains listed next were all sequenced from one sample in a study of blood T cell repertoires in COVID-19 (TCRdb year 2020). The library relied on the immunoSEQ multiplex PCR assay. What TCRdb holds here is the immuneACCESS table cut down to in-frame rearrangements. Part of the clones is not present; checked against another copy, under half of the missing clones reflect an unresolved V gene, and the others are unexplained. The sample records over 120,000 clones, around 81% of which are singletons. Under 4.5% of the sample is held by the ten biggest clonotypes. The sample consisted of peripheral blood. All receptors come from a woman aged 55-75 years with acute or convalescent COVID-19.

Turning to this clone: Other DNA sequences of this sample code for an identical CDR3. The chain couples TRBV28 to TRBJ1-1; tentatively, D is TRBD1 (5 bases). Germline V gene sequence: CDR1 MDHEN, CDR2 SYDVKM. The CDR3 contains 14 residues. V lost 3 bases and J lost 8, with 16 bases in between. The CDR3 protein is CASSLGGARTEAFF. For the CDR3, the DNA is TGTGCCAGCAGTTTGGGCGGGGCCAGGACCGAAGCTTTCTTT.

The chain uses TRBV11-2 and TRBJ2-3; maybe TRBD1 (6 bases). The CDR3 runs 14 residues. Germline assignment: CDR1 SGHAT and CDR2 FQNNGV. V was clipped by 2 bases and J by 4 bases, with 10 bases between them. The CDR3 DNA follows: TGTGCCAGCAGCTTACTCAGGGGTGCAGATACGCAGTATTTT. This translates into CASSLLRGADTQYF. The whole variable domain, filled in from reference TRBV11-2 and TRBJ2-3, reads EAGVAQSPRYKIIEKRQSVAFWCNPISGHATLYWYQQILGQGPKLLIQFQNNGVVDDSQLPKDRFSAERLKGVDSTLKIQPAKLEDSAVYLCASSLLRGADTQYFGPGTRLTVL.

The CDR3 nucleotides are TGCGCCAGCAGCCCCACAGGGATGTACGAGCAGTACTTC. This codes for CASSPTGMYEQYF. The chain uses TRBV5-1 and TRBJ2-7, with a weak D call TRBD1 (6 bases). CDR3 length: 13 amino acids. Trimming took 4 bases from V and 4 from J, leaving 12 bases between them. From germline, CDR1 is SGHRS and CDR2 YFSETQ.

This sequence joins TRBV2 and TRBJ1-1; weak D call: TRBD1 (6 bases). CDR1 and CDR2 from the germline V gene are SNHLY and FYNNEI. V lost 6 bases to trimming and J lost 1 base, with 15 bases between them. The CDR3 has 15 amino acids. DNA of the CDR3: TGTGCCAGCAGCGGACAGCCCCGCGGGAACACTGAAGCTTTCTTT. This translates into CASSGQPRGNTEAFF.

The rearrangement uses TRBV4-3 and TRBJ1-1; tentative D call: TRBD1 (6 bases). From germline, CDR1 is LGHNA and CDR2 YSLEER. Trimming removed 8 bases at V and 6 bases at J, with 13 bases between. There are 12 residues in the CDR3. The DNA for the CDR3 is TGCGCCAGCGGAGGCAGGGGCTCTGAAGCTTTCTTT. It yields the protein CASGGRGSEAFF.

The chain employs TRBV2 and TRBJ2-7; TRBD1 agrees at 9 bases. Germline V gene sequence: CDR1 SNHLY, CDR2 FYNNEI. The CDR3 runs to 15 residues. Trimming cost V 6 bases and J 3 bases; bases outside gene matches: 9. The CDR3: CASRLRDREHYEQYF. The DNA for the CDR3 is TGTGCCAGCAGGCTCCGGGACAGGGAACACTACGAGCAGTACTTC.

V is TRBV30 and J is TRBJ1-2; tentatively, D is TRBD1 (5 bases). The CDR3 has 13 amino acids. Germline assignment: CDR1 GTSNPN and CDR2 SVGIG (reference sequence). Trimming stripped 8 bases from V and 6 bases from J, with 19 bases between. The CDR3 sequence is CARNWGQAHGYTF. The CDR3 region has the DNA TGTGCCCGGAACTGGGGCCAGGCGCATGGCTACACCTTC.

The chain recombines TRBV2 with TRBJ2-7, with TRBD1 matching 9 bases. The CDR3 has 15 residues. The V gene's germline CDR1 is SNHLY and CDR2 FYNNEI. With V trimmed by 6 bases and J by 2 bases, 8 bases remained unmatched. This CDR3 is CASREQQGATYEQYF. The CDR3 DNA sequence: TGTGCCAGCAGAGAGCAACAGGGGGCTACCTACGAGCAGTACTTC.

The chain carries TRBV27 and TRBJ1-6; perhaps TRBD1 as D (5 bases). The CDR3 is made up of 15 amino acids. Germline-derived CDR1 and CDR2 are MNHEY and SMNVEV (reference sequence). V lost 5 bases and J lost 2, with 10 bases in between. The DNA of the CDR3 is TGTGCCAGCAGTCAGGGTTGGGCCTATAATTCACCCCTCCACTTT. As protein: CASSQGWAYNSPLHF.

The CDR3 here is CASSYRGRERREKLFF. CDR3 nucleotide sequence: TGTGCCAGCAGTTATAGGGGGAGGGAAAGGAGGGAAAAACTGTTTTTT. V is TRBV27 and J is TRBJ1-4, with TRBD1 as a possible D gene (6 bases). This CDR3 region has 16 residues. Looked up from germline, CDR1 is MNHEY and CDR2 is SMNVEV (reference sequence). Trimming cost V 4 bases and J 8 bases, with 20 bases left between them.

V gene TRBV7-8 combines with J gene TRBJ1-4, with TRBD1 matching 7 bases. The length of the CDR3 is 15 residues. Per germline, CDR1 SGHVS and CDR2 FQNEAQ. V shed 5 bases and J 5 bases; nucleotides not matched to a gene: 8. The DNA of the CDR3 is TGTGCCAGCAGCGCCGCCGGGACAGTGAATGAAAAACTGTTTTTT. Amino acids: CASSAAGTVNEKLFF.

Points on this clone: This may be a read error: a much more frequent sequence differs by one nucleotide. The chain uses TRBV29-1 and TRBJ2-1; D uncertain. Germline values: CDR1 SQVTM, CDR2 ANQGSEA. Between the trimmed V and J ends, which lost 7 bases and 5 bases, there was a span of 6 bases. The CDR3 has 10 amino acids. CDR3 in amino acids: CSAADNEQFF. The CDR3 DNA sequence: TGCAGCGCTGCGGACAATGAGCAGTTCTTC.

The chain has TRBV6-5 and TRBJ2-7; a weak D match, TRBD1 (6 bases). The CDR3 sequence is 13 residues long. CDR1 and CDR2 (germline): MNHEY, SVGAGI. V lost 7 bases, J lost 2 bases, and 12 bases lay in between. CDR3 sequence reads: CASTYRATYEQYF. In DNA form, the CDR3 reads TGTGCCAGCACATACAGGGCCACCTACGAGCAGTACTTC.

The J gene is TRBJ2-6, the V gene TRBV18; 7 nucleotides align to TRBD1. Trimming at V came to 6 bases and at J to 0 bases, leaving 8 bases not matched to a gene. Germline V lookup: CDR1 KGHSH, CDR2 LQKENI. This CDR3 region has 17 residues. The CDR3: CASSPGQARSGANVLTF. Written as DNA, the CDR3 is TGTGCCAGCTCGCCCGGACAGGCCCGCTCTGGGGCCAACGTCCTGACTTTC.

The CDR3 DNA follows: TGTGCCAGCAGTGAATCATACTCAGGGGCAGGCTACACCTTC. As protein: CASSESYSGAGYTF. The chain recombines TRBV25-1 with TRBJ1-2, with a possible D match to TRBD1 (6 bases). CDR1 is MGHDK, CDR2 SYGVNS, per germline. V was pared by 1 base and J by 8 bases, with 14 bases between. The length of the CDR3 is 14 residues.